The 7 T cell receptor beta chains given below trace back to one sample, sequenced in a study of human T cells and chemical hapten exposure. TCRdb ran MiXCR on the RACE reads and lists one entry per CDR3 protein. The repertoire consists of 100,000 or so distinct CDR3 sequences, with around 10% occurring once and the leading ten covering 3% to 4.5%. The time point was: patch test 1, 2 weeks after DPC sensitization. Treatment in this sample: therapeutic diphenylcyclopropenone sensitization with weekly scalp DPC. Sequences were derived from whole blood, sampled in connection with sensitization to the hapten diphenylcyclopropenone (DPC). These receptors all stem from a middle-aged woman with alopecia areata. Some clones in this sample may be carry-over from other donors' samples.

This clonotype has a handful of counts. DNA of the CDR3: TGCAGCGTTGAAAACACAGGAGGCACTGAAGCTTTCTTT. This sequence encodes CSVENTGGTEAFF. The V gene is TRBV29-1, the J gene TRBJ1-1, with D possibly TRBD1 on 5 matching bases. This CDR3 comprises 13 residues. V dropped 2 bases and J dropped 4 bases, with 11 bases sitting between them. Germline assignment: CDR1 SQVTM and CDR2 ANQGSEA.

The V call is TRBV30, the J call TRBJ2-7; weak D call: TRBD1 (6 bases). The CDR3 has 14 amino acids. The germline CDR1 and CDR2 sequences are GTSNPN and SVGIG (reference sequence). CDR3 protein: CAHRWGPSSYEQYF. The DNA of the CDR3 is TGTGCTCACCGCTGGGGGCCATCCTCCTACGAGCAGTACTTC.

This clonotype was detected a few times. The chain has TRBV27 and TRBJ1-1, with D possibly being TRBD1 (6 bases). This CDR3 spans 16 amino acids. Germline V CDR1 and CDR2: MNHEY, SMNVEV (reference sequence). V was clipped by 5 bases and J by 4 bases, with 20 bases between them. The CDR3 region has the DNA TGTGCCAGCAGTAAATTGCTGGGGGGCGGCAGCACTGAAGCTTTCTTT. It encodes CASSKLLGGGSTEAFF.

This clonotype was counted ten times or more. The rearrangement links TRBV28 to TRBJ2-7; 8 nucleotides line up with TRBD1. Trimming cost V 7 bases and J 0 bases; bases outside gene matches: 5. Germline CDR1 MDHEN, CDR2 SYDVKM. The CDR3 has 14 amino acids. Here the CDR3 reads CASTGTGSSYEQYF. DNA for the CDR3: TGTGCCAGCACCGGGACAGGTAGCTCCTACGAGCAGTACTTC.

The J gene is TRBJ2-2, the V gene TRBV14; 7 bases are a match to TRBD2. The trim removed 0 bases at V and 2 bases at J, leaving 15 bases unmatched. The CDR3 has 20 amino acids. Germline V gene data show CDR1 as SGHDN and CDR2 as FVKESK. CDR3 amino acids: CASSQDPKGRLAPNTGELFF. The CDR3 DNA follows: TGTGCCAGCAGCCAAGATCCGAAAGGTCGACTAGCTCCAAACACCGGGGAGCTGTTTTTT.

The CDR3 region is CSAGTDGSNYGYTF. Here the CDR3 DNA reads TGCAGCGCCGGGACAGATGGTTCTAACTATGGCTACACCTTC. V usage is TRBV29-1 and J usage is TRBJ1-2; 7 bases fit TRBD1. Germline values: CDR1 SQVTM, CDR2 ANQGSEA. The CDR3 is made up of 14 amino acids. With 7 bases clipped from V and 0 bases from J, the junction kept 8 bases outside the gene matches.

This clonotype was seen many times. V usage is TRBV9 and J usage is TRBJ2-3; D may be TRBD1 (6 bases). Looked up from germline, CDR1 is SGDLS and CDR2 is YYNGEE. V lost 2 bases, J lost 4 bases, and 11 bases lay in between. CDR3 length: 14 amino acids. CDR3 coding DNA: TGTGCCAGCAGCGTGGACAGAGACCCAGATACGCAGTATTTT. Translated, it gives CASSVDRDPDTQYF.